This T cell receptor (beta chain) was sequenced for a study of cytomegalovirus exposure and HLA in healthy donors. The PCR contained 60 Vbeta and 13 Jbeta primers. TCRdb's copy holds only in-frame clones and misses some; the assay was immunoSEQ multiplex PCR. The repertoire holds fewer than 100,000 clones, with roughly 78% as singletons. The CDR3 consists of 17 residues. V was pared by 1 base and J by 7 bases, with 16 bases of the junction left unmatched. Germline CDR1 reads SQVTM; CDR2 reads ANQGSEA. The clonotype originates from a male donor in good health and CMV-seropositive. The sequencing input was PBMCs. The chain combines TRBV29-1 with TRBJ2-1; 7 positions match TRBD2. The CDR3, as DNA: TGCAGCGTTGAAGGGGGATTGGGAGGCGGGAGAGAAAATGAGCAGTTCTTC. Protein: CSVEGGLGGGRENEQFF.